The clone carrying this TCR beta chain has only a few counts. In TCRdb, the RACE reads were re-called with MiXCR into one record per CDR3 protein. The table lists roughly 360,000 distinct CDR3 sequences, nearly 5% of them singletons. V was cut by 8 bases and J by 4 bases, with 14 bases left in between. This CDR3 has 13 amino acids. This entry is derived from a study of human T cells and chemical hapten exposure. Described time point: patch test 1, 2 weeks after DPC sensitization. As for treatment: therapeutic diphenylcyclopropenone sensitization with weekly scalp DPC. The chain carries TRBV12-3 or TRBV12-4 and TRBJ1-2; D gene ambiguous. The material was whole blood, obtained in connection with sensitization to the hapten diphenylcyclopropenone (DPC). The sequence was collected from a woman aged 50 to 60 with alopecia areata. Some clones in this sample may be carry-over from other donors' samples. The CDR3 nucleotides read TGTGCCAGCGGTGAGTTGGCAGCCTATGGCTACACCTTC. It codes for CASGELAAYGYTF.